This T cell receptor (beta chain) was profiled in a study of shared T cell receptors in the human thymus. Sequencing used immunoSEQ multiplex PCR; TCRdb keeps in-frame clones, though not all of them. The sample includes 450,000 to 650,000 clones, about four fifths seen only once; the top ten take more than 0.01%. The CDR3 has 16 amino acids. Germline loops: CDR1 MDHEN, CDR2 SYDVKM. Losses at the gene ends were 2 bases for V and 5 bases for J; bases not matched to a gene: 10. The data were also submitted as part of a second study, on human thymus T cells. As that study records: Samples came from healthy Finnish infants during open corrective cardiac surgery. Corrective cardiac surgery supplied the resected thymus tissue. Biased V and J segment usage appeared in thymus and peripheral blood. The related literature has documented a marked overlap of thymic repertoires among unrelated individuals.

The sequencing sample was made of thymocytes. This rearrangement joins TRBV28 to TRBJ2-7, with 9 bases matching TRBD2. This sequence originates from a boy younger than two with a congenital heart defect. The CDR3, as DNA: TGTGCCAGCAGTTTAGTGAGCGGGGGGCCTTGGCACGAGCAGTACTTC. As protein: CASSLVSGGPWHEQYF.